This T cell receptor beta chain emerged from a study of cytomegalovirus exposure and HLA in healthy donors. Study-level findings and limits: A missense DCLRE1C variant was associated with V- and J-gene trimming of TCR beta chains in a later analysis, and an independent cohort replicated the association. A later analysis associated approximately 17,000 TCR beta sequences with HLA alleles at a 0.05 false discovery rate. The authors judged a highly shared variant cluster likely a sequencing artifact.

Turning to this clone: Its antigen remains unknown.

The PCR employed 60 Vbeta primers together with 13 Jbeta primers. Data came from immunoSEQ multiplex PCR; TCRdb stores just in-frame clones and leaves some out. Of roughly 140,000 clones in the sample, around 65% were seen once. Per germline, CDR1 SEHNR and CDR2 FQNEAQ (reference sequence). The CDR3 contains 14 residues. The V gene lost 1 base and the J gene lost 3 bases, with 10 bases spanning the gap. J is TRBJ2-7 and V is TRBV7-9, with D perhaps matching TRBD2 (7 bases). The sequence was obtained from a young woman in good health and CMV-seropositive. The sequenced sample was PBMCs. This CDR3 is CASSLDRDYYEQYF. Written as DNA, the CDR3 is TGTGCCAGCAGCTTAGACAGGGACTACTACGAGCAGTACTTC.